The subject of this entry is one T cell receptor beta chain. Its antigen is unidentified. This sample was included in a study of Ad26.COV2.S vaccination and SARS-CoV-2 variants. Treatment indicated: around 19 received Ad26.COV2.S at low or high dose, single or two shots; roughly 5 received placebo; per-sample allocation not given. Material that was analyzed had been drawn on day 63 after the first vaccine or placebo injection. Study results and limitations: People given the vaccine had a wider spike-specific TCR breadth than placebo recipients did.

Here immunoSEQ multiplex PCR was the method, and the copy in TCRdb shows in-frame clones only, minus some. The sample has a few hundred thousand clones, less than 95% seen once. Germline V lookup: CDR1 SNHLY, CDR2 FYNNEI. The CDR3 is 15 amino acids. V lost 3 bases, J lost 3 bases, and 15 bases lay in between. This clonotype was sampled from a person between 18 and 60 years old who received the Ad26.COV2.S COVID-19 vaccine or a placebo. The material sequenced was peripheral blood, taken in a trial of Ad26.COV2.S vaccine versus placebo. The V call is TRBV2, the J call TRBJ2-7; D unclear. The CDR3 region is CASSEVETRSYEQYF. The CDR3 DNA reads TGTGCCAGCAGTGAGGTTGAGACCCGCAGCTACGAGCAGTACTTC.